This paragraph reports one T cell receptor beta chain. Its specific antigen is unknown. No base quality values were provided; no much bigger clone lies one nucleotide off. To demonstrate the VDJtools post-analysis software, the study profiled TCR beta repertoires from the peripheral blood of about a dozen young patients with multiple sclerosis. Multiple sclerosis patients were children and adolescents aged about 6 to 16 years. These data are taken from a study of post-analysis software for immune sequencing data (dated by TCRdb to the mid-2010s). Concerning the study at large: Relapsing-remitting, secondary progressive and progressive-relapsing multiple sclerosis were recorded as disease courses, and subtype annotation was lacking for some patients. Patient repertoires were compared against about twelve previously published healthy control repertoires from donors aged about 6 to 25 years. A subset of samples was prepared in parallel using single-end sample barcoding, then pooled and co-amplified after Illumina adapter ligation.

The CDR1 and CDR2 encoded by the germline V gene are MNHEY and SVGAGI. Including cysteine and phenylalanine, the CDR3 has 13 amino acids. Only the CDR3 DNA is retained, 39 bases long and in frame from the first base. A distance of 13 bases separates the germline ends of V and J, which lose 6 bases and 5 bases respectively. The research as a whole found: Direct clustering with F measure showed strong co-clustering of samples prepared in the same batch, prompting a batch-effect correction. The multiple sclerosis patient group was slightly younger than the control group. Significantly higher frequencies in patients than in controls were found for roughly 5 TRBV segments, including TRBV5-6, TRBV5-1 and TRBV20-1. Normalized Chao1 diversity was significantly lower in multiple sclerosis patients than controls, suggesting substantial peripheral T-cell clonal expansion.

Library method: PCR. The instrument was an Illumina HiSeq 2500. To reduce PCR and sequencing biases, unique molecular identifiers were built into the TCR beta cDNA libraries. Per 1 to 10 million input T cells, roughly 500,000 cDNA molecules were obtained, such that each molecule approximated one T cell. Patient libraries were prepared and sequenced with the same protocol used for the earlier healthy control dataset. Within a given batch, samples were prepared together, multiplexed and sequenced on the same HiSeq lane. Turning to the authors' computational methods: Raw barcoded reads were processed with MIGEC, and single-read molecular identifier groups were discarded before consensus assembly and CDR3 extraction. VDJtools was used for post-analysis of the clonotype tables, with diversity normalized by down-sampling every dataset to the smallest sample size. In repertoire overlap clustering, CDR3 amino acid sequences, but not nucleotide sequences, were matched to correct batch-related cross-sample contamination. TCRdb passed the public sequencing reads through fastp at Q25 and MiXCR, retaining productive beta sequences. Each CDR3 protein appears once, grouped with its most common genes and DNA. These V and J calls derive from TCRdb rather than the authors' analysis. The sample has some 690,000 distinct CDR3 sequences on record, roughly 29% of them singletons. 0.5% to 0.6% of the sample is in the top ten clones.

The origin of this receptor is a girl aged 10 to 17 with multiple sclerosis. Recombination joined TRBV6-5 with TRBJ2-5, with TRBD1 perhaps the D gene, on 6 matching bases. Sequenced material: blood. The CDR3 corresponds to CASRQTGPETQYF. The nucleotide sequence reads TGTGCCAGCAGACAAACAGGGCCGGAGACCCAGTACTTC.